Sequencing of this T cell receptor (beta chain) was carried out in a study of blood T cell repertoires in COVID-19. In its sample, this clone was seen a few times. Germline V gives CDR1 SEHNR, CDR2 FQNEAQ (reference sequence). The CDR3 consists of 14 residues. V was pared by 4 bases and J by 5 bases, with 8 bases of the junction left unmatched. This table comes from immunoSEQ multiplex PCR, and its TCRdb copy is limited to in-frame clones, with some not included. The sample yields roughly 160,000 clones, about 88% seen once. The chain links TRBV7-9 to TRBJ2-7, with 7 bases aligning to TRBD1. The sample comprised PBMCs or T cells enriched from blood (not recorded which). The source of this sequence is a woman aged 50 to 60 who had recovered from COVID-19. The CDR3 DNA is TGTGCCAGCAGCTACCGGGGACAGACGGACGAGCAGTACTTC. It codes for CASSYRGQTDEQYF.